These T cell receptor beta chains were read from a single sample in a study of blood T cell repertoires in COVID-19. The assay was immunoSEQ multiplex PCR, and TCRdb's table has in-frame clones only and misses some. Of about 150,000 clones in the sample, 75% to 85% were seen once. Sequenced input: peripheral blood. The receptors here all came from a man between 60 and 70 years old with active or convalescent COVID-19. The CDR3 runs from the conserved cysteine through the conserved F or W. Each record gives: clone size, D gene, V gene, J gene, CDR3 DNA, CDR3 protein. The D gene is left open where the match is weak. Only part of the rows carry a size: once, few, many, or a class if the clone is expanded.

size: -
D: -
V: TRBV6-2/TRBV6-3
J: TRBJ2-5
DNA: TGTGCCAGCAGTACCGGCGGGGAGGCGGAGACCCAGTACTTC
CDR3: CASSTGGEAETQYF

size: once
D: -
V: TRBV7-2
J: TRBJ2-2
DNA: TGTGCCAGCAGCCCGACGAGGGCCACCGGGGAGCTGTTTTTT
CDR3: CASSPTRATGELFF

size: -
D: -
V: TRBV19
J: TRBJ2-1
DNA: TGTGCCAGTAGTATTCAGGAAGAGCAGTTCTTC
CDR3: CASSIQEEQFF

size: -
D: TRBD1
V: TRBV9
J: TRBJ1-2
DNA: TGTGCCAGCAGCGGGGGACAGGGGACGGGCTACACCTTC
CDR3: CASSGGQGTGYTF

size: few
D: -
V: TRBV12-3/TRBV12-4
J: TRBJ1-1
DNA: TGTGCCAGCATCAGGGGTGGCGCTGAAGCTTTCTTT
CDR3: CASIRGGAEAFF

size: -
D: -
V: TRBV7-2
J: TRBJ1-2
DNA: TGTGCCAGCAGCCAGGGCCCCAACTATGGCTACACCTTC
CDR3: CASSQGPNYGYTF

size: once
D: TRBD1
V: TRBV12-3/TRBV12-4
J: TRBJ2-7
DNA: TGTGCCAGCAATACAGGGGGCGCAAATGAGCAGTACTTC
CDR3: CASNTGGANEQYF

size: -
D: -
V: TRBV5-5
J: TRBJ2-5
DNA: TGTGCCAGCAGCTTCCCGGGTGAGGGAGAGACCCAGTACTTC
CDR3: CASSFPGEGETQYF

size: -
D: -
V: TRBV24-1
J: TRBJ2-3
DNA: TGTGCCACCAGCCGGAGGGGAAGCACAGATACGCAGTATTTT
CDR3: CATSRRGSTDTQYF

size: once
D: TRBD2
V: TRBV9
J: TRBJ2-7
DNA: TGTGCCAGCAGCGTAAACTCGGGAGGGCCAGGGGAGCAGTACTTC
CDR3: CASSVNSGGPGEQYF

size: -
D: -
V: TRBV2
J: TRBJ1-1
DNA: TGTGCCAGCATCTTTTTTACGACAGGAACGAACACTGAAGCTTTCTTT
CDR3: CASIFFTTGTNTEAFF

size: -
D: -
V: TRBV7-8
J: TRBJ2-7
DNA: TGTGCCAGCAGCTTAGTGCAGGGGTCCTACGAGCAGTACTTC
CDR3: CASSLVQGSYEQYF

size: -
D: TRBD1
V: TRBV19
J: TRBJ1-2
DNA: TGTGCCAGTGGGACAGGGAATAACTATGGCTACACCTTC
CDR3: CASGTGNNYGYTF

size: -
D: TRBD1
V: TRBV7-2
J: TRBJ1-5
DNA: TGTGCCAGCAGCCACCCGCAGGGGGCAGGAGTGGAGCCCCAGCATTTT
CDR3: CASSHPQGAGVEPQHF

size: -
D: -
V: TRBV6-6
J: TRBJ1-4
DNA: TGTGCCAGCAGAGATAGCAATGAAAAACTGTTTTTT
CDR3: CASRDSNEKLFF

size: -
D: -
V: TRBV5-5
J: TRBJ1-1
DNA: TGTGCCAGCAGCGTGGGACATTTATACGGGAACACTGAAGCTTTCTTT
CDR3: CASSVGHLYGNTEAFF

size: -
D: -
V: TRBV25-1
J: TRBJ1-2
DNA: TGTGCCAGCAGGCCCCCAGGGGAGACGACTCCGACCTTC
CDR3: CASRPPGETTPTF

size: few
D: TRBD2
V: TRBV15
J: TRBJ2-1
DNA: TGTGCCACCAGCAGAGATTGGACTAGCGGGAGGGCCTTGCATGAGCAGTTCTTC
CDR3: CATSRDWTSGRALHEQFF

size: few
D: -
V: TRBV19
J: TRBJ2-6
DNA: TGTGCCAGTAGCCGGAGCTCTGGGGCCAACGTCCTGACTTTC
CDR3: CASSRSSGANVLTF

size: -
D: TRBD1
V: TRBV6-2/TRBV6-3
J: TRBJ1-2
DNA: TGTGCCAGCAGTAAAACAGGGGAGGATGGCTACACCTTC
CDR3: CASSKTGEDGYTF

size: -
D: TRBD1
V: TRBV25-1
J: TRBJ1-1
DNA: TGTGCCAGCAGCCTCACAGGGGTGACTGAAGCTTTCTTT
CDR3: CASSLTGVTEAFF

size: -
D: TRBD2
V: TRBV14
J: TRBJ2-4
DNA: TGTGCCAGCAGCAGGACTAGCGGAAAAGCCAAAAACATTCAGTACTTC
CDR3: CASSRTSGKAKNIQYF

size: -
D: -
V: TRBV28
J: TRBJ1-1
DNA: TGTGCCAGCAGTTTAGCAGGGGAGAGGACTGAAGCTTTCTTT
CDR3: CASSLAGERTEAFF

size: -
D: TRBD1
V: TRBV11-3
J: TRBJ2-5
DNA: TGTGCCAGCAGCGCCCGACAGGGAATGGGAGAGACCCAGTACTTC
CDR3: CASSARQGMGETQYF

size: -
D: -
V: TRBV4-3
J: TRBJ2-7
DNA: TGCGCCAGCAGCCAAGACCGGGACACTTCCTACGAGCAGTACTTC
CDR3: CASSQDRDTSYEQYF

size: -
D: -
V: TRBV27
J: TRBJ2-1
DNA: TGTGCCAGCAGTCGCTTACAGGGTTTTGGCACGAATGAGCAGTTCTTC
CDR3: CASSRLQGFGTNEQFF

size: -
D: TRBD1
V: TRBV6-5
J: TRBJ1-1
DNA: TGTGCCAGCAGTTACGAACAGGGGTACACTGAAGCTTTCTTT
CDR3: CASSYEQGYTEAFF

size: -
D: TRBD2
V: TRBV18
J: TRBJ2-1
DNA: TGTGCCAGCTCAGGGGCGCAGCGCGGGGGCAATGAGCAGTTCTTC
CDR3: CASSGAQRGGNEQFF

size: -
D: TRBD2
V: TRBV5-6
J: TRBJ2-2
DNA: TGTGCCAGCAGCTTGCCGGGACTAGCTGTCGGCCCCGGGGAGCTGTTTTTT
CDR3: CASSLPGLAVGPGELFF

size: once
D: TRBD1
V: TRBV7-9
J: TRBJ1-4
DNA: TGTGCCAGCAGCTCCTTACAGGGGGCCATCGCAACTAATGAAAAACTGTTTTTT
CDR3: CASSSLQGAIATNEKLFF

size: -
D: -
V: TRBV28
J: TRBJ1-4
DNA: TGTGCCAGCATGGGCGGAGGACTTAATGAAAAACTGTTTTTT
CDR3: CASMGGGLNEKLFF

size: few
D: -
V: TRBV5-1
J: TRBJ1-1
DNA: TGCGCCAGCAGCCCCTTGTTGGGGGGTACTGAAGCTTTCTTT
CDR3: CASSPLLGGTEAFF

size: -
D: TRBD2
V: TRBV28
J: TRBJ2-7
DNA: TGTGCCAGCAGTCCTCGACTAGCCAGGGACCCCTACGAGCAGTACTTC
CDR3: CASSPRLARDPYEQYF

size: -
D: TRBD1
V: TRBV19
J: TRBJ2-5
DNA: TGTGCCAGTAGTAGAGGGACAGGGGAGTTGGAGACCCAGTACTTC
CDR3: CASSRGTGELETQYF

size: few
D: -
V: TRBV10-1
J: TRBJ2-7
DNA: TGCGCCAGCAGTGAGGGGGCCCCCTACGAGCAGTACTTC
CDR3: CASSEGAPYEQYF

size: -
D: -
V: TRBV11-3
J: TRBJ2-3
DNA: TGTGCCAGCAGCTCCCGGCGGGGCGGAGGTAGCACAGATACGCAGTATTTT
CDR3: CASSSRRGGGSTDTQYF

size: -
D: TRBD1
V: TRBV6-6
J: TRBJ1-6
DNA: TGTGCCAGCAGTTACCGAGACAGGGCTAATTCACCCCTCCACTTT
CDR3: CASSYRDRANSPLHF

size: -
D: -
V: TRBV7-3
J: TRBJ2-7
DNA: TGTGCCAGCAGCTTAATGGGACACTACGAGCAGTACTTC
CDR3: CASSLMGHYEQYF

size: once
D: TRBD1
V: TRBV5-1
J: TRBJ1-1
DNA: TGCGCCAGCAGCCACCGGGACAGGGGGCTGAACACTGAAGCTTTCTTT
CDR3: CASSHRDRGLNTEAFF